The 5 T cell receptor beta chains below were found in one sample sequenced in a study of Graves' ophthalmopathy and Graves' hyperthyroidism. RNA transcripts yielded amplified TCR beta CDR3 regions. The library came from an HTBI-primed first-round RT-PCR and a second-round multiplex PCR. Each CDR3 protein gets one entry after TCRdb re-called the multiplex PCR reads with MiXCR. The repertoire holds about 480,000 distinct CDR3 sequences, with under 15% as singletons. Sequencing was done on a sample of blood. Source of these receptors: a young woman with Graves' ophthalmopathy.

This clonotype was seen ten or more times. The genes are TRBV5-6 and TRBJ2-2; D perhaps matches TRBD2 (5 bases). This CDR3 spans 14 amino acids. Between the trimmed V and J ends, which lost 2 bases and 4 bases, there was a span of 9 bases. Germline CDR1 reads SGHDT; CDR2 reads YYEEEE. CDR3 coding DNA: TGTGCCAGCAGCTTTCCCAGCGGCACCGGGGAGCTGTTTTTT. Translated, it gives CASSFPSGTGELFF.

This sequence joins TRBV5-1 and TRBJ2-5; D unclear. The V end lost 0 bases, the J end lost 5 bases, and 14 bases lay between the germline ends. CDR3 length: 15 amino acids. Germline CDR1 is SGHRS and CDR2 is YFSETQ. DNA of the CDR3: TGCGCCAGCAGCTTGGAAGGATCTGCCGGGGAGACCCAGTACTTC. This codes for CASSLEGSAGETQYF. Full variable domain (missing parts from reference TRBV5-1 and TRBJ2-5): KAGVTQTPRYLIKTRGQQVTLSCSPISGHRSVSWYQQTPGQGLQFLFEYFSETQRNKGNFPGRFSGRQFSNSRSEMNVSTLELGDSALYLCASSLEGSAGETQYFGPGTRLLVL.

This clonotype was picked up many times. V gene TRBV10-3 combines with J gene TRBJ2-5; TRBD1 matches 9 bases. V shed 9 bases, J shed 1 base, and the junction held 6 bases outside the gene matches. In germline, CDR1 is ENHRY, CDR2 SYGVKD. The CDR3 runs 14 residues. CDR3 protein: CAIGDRAIQETQYF. The CDR3 nucleotides read TGTGCCATAGGGGACAGGGCGATCCAAGAGACCCAGTACTTC.

The sample holds many counts of this clonotype. The chain joins TRBV9 to TRBJ1-3; unclear D gene. Trimming left V 3 bases short and J 7 bases short, with 11 bases between. Germline loops: CDR1 SGDLS, CDR2 YYNGEE. The CDR3 length is 13 residues. The CDR3 sequence: CASSGTARNTIYF. The CDR3 DNA reads as TGTGCCAGCAGCGGTACAGCACGGAACACCATATATTTT.

This clonotype was seen ten or more times. The chain links TRBV24-1 to TRBJ2-5; 7 bases are a match to TRBD1. Germline V gives CDR1 KGHDR, CDR2 SFDVKD. The CDR3 runs to 16 residues. Trimming cost V 2 bases and J 5 bases; bases outside gene matches: 10. CDR3 protein: CATSDWSTGTSETQYF. The CDR3 nucleotides are TGTGCCACCAGTGATTGGTCGACAGGGACGTCGGAGACCCAGTACTTC.